A selection of T cell receptor beta chains follows, all from one sample in a study of cytomegalovirus exposure and HLA in healthy donors. Clones were sequenced by immunoSEQ multiplex PCR, and TCRdb holds only the in-frame ones, with some missing. This repertoire shows some 150,000 clones, 55% to 70% found once; its top ten account for less than 3.5%. What was sequenced was PBMCs. Receptors were obtained from a woman in her 30s in good health and CMV-seropositive. The conserved cysteine and the conserved F or W are not part of the CDR3 here.

>TRBV19
ASSISRVNTEAF
>TRBV5-1
ASQGQAGVTDTQY
>TRBV5-1
ASSLVGGTSGFTDTQY
>TRBV18
ASSQQARDYEQY
>TRBV18
ASSPESGTYQPQH
>TRBV5-1
ASSSGQKKETQY
>TRBV2
ASSESRFNTEAF
>TRBV5-1
ASSLANTDTQY
>TRBV29-1
SVDRSRSNYGYT
>TRBV5-6
ASSSSWTSTNEKLF
>TRBV4-1
ASSQDWRGLYEAF
>TRBV13
ASSSSFSEQY
>TRBV6-6
ASSPATGVTEAF
>TRBV5-6
ASSLGLAGGTDTQY
>TRBV5-5
ASSPQELTSYEQY
>TRBV18
ASSREGQLF
>TRBV29-1
SVGEATESEAF
>TRBV2
ASKASGGPGTGELF
>TRBV6-5
ASSQVPGETQY
>TRBV29-1
SVERIGTSGSHNEQF
>TRBV7-7
ASSPRQGAGETQY
>TRBV30
AWARDRGGGYT
>TRBV25-1
ASRTGTGGVSTEAF
>TRBV19
ATRDRSTDTQY
>TRBV4-1
ASSRGQGYTGELF
>TRBV6-5
ASSYRQGNPYEQY
>TRBV5-4
ASSSYTSGQETQY
>TRBV28
ASILASSYNSPLH
>TRBV19
ASRERVYTEAF
>TRBV4-1
ASSQVEGAGYT
>TRBV7-9
ASSRPSLGNTIY
>TRBV5-1
ASSVTSYYTDTQY
>TRBV7-3
ASSSGTANTGELF
>TRBV30
AWSPGYRTDTQY
>TRBV27
ASSTNSPGSVNYGYT
>TRBV10-3
AISPGVADTQY
>TRBV9
ASSASSGRPYEQY
>TRBV9
ASSSQGTPYNEQF
>TRBV10-2
ASSAGQSNTEAF
>TRBV5-1
ASSLDSGVDEAF
>TRBV19
ASSTLTGTALTQH
>TRBV2
ASTPTIGQGGEAF
>TRBV6-1
ASIGRGASGNTIY
>TRBV7-8
ASSSLKGEGGNTEAF
>TRBV11-3
ASSRLGGSTDTQY
>TRBV5-1
ASSLAPGHSYNEQF
>TRBV6-5
ASSYRTSTNKF
>TRBV28
ASSKQPGPGNTIY
>TRBV19
ASSISEGALGYT
>TRBV19
ASSTGQGRYNEQF
>TRBV6-1
ATLPGLAGYNEQF
>TRBV20-1
SARTVGEAF